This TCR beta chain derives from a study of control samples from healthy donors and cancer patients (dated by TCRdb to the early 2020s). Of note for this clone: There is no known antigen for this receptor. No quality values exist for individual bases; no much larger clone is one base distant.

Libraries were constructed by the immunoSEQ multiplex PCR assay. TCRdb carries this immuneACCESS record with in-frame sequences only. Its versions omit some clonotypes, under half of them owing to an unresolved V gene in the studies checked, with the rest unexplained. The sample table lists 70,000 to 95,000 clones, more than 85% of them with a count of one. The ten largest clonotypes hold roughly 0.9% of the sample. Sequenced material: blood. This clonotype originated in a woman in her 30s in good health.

The nucleotides are TGTGCCTTCTCCAGGGACACCTCTAACTATGGCTACACCTTC. This yields the protein CAFSRDTSNYGYTF. The chain is made from TRBV6-5 and TRBJ1-2; possibly the D gene is TRBD1, per 6 matching bases. The CDR3 numbers 14 residues from cysteine through phenylalanine. The CDR3 DNA has 42 bases and is translated from base 1. V and J lose 11 bases and 0 bases, and a span of 16 bases separates them. CDR1 and CDR2 are read off the germline V gene as MNHEY and SVGAGI.